The clone carrying this TCR beta chain has just one count. The sample belongs to a study of blood T cell repertoires in COVID-19. Clones were sequenced by immunoSEQ multiplex PCR, and TCRdb holds only the in-frame ones, with some missing. Of 180,000 or so clones in the sample, roughly 86% are singletons; the top ten hold about 6%. Germline V gives CDR1 LNHNV, CDR2 YYDKDF (reference sequence). CDR3 length equals 16 residues. V shed 3 bases and J 0 bases; nucleotides not matched to a gene: 3. The receptor was derived from a man aged 35-49 years with acute COVID-19. The specimen was PBMCs or T cells enriched from blood (not recorded which). This chain connects TRBV15 to TRBJ1-5; 9 bases map to TRBD1. CDR3 residues: CATSRGTGSSNQPQHF. In nucleotides, the CDR3 is TGTGCCACCAGCAGGGGGACAGGGAGTAGCAATCAGCCCCAGCATTTT. The full variable domain, completed using reference TRBV15 and TRBJ1-5, is DAMVIQNPRYQVTQFGKPVTLSCSQTLNHNVMYWYQQKSSQAPKLLFHYYDKDFNNEADTPDNFQSRRPNTSFCFLDIRSPGLGDTAMYLCATSRGTGSSNQPQHFGDGTRLSIL.